This TCR beta chain appears in the sequencing data of a study of radiotherapy plus CTLA-4 blockade in lung cancer. The repertoire was sequenced with immunoSEQ multiplex PCR; TCRdb's copy has only in-frame clones and lacks some. The sample has roughly 120,000 clones; just under 80% are singletons. This receptor was obtained from a human donor with non-small cell lung cancer who had a partial response to radiotherapy plus ipilimumab. The sample consisted of peripheral blood, taken from a patient treated with radiotherapy plus ipilimumab.

The CDR3 DNA reads as TGTGCCAGCAGCATACCTATCGGGGCTGGAAACACCATATATTTT. Its translation: CASSIPIGAGNTIYF. The chain is built from TRBV5-5 and TRBJ1-3; D call uncertain. The length of the CDR3 is 15 residues. The germline V gene encodes CDR1 SGHKS and CDR2 YYEKEE (reference sequence). The V and J ends lost 4 bases and 2 bases respectively, with 13 bases between them.